This is a list of T cell receptor beta chains from one sample in a study of Ad26.COV2.S vaccination and SARS-CoV-2 variants. Generated by immunoSEQ multiplex PCR, the TCRdb table keeps only in-frame clones and is missing some. Of approximately 480,000 clones in the sample, 87% are singletons; the top ten hold roughly 13%. The source material was peripheral blood, sampled in a trial of Ad26.COV2.S vaccine versus placebo. These receptors came from a person aged 18 to 59 who received the Ad26.COV2.S COVID-19 vaccine or a placebo. Both conserved end residues are part of each CDR3. A D gene is named only where the DNA matches it firmly. Only some rows state a clone size, as once, few, many or a class for expanded clones.

D gene: NA; V gene: TRBV7-9; clone size: NA; J gene: TRBJ2-1; CDR3 protein: CASISRMYNEQFF; CDR3 DNA: TGTGCCAGCATATCCAGGATGTACAATGAGCAGTTCTTC
D gene: NA; V gene: TRBV5-1; clone size: NA; J gene: TRBJ1-1; CDR3 protein: CASSLRLPNTEAFF; CDR3 DNA: TGCGCCAGCAGCTTGAGGCTACCGAACACTGAAGCTTTCTTT
D gene: NA; V gene: TRBV27; clone size: NA; J gene: TRBJ2-7; CDR3 protein: CASSFGGLGMNEQYF; CDR3 DNA: TGTGCCAGCAGTTTTGGAGGGCTGGGGATGAACGAGCAGTACTTC
D gene: TRBD1; V gene: TRBV28; clone size: NA; J gene: TRBJ2-1; CDR3 protein: CASSTGQGVSNGAYNEQFF; CDR3 DNA: TGTGCCAGCAGCACGGGACAGGGGGTTTCGAATGGAGCCTACAATGAGCAGTTCTTC
D gene: TRBD1; V gene: TRBV6-2/TRBV6-3; clone size: NA; J gene: TRBJ1-5; CDR3 protein: CASSPGTGEPQHF; CDR3 DNA: TGTGCCAGCAGCCCCGGGACAGGGGAGCCCCAGCATTTT
D gene: NA; V gene: TRBV5-6; clone size: NA; J gene: TRBJ1-2; CDR3 protein: CASSLGSYNYGYTF; CDR3 DNA: TGTGCCAGCAGCTTGGGATCCTATAACTATGGCTACACCTTC
D gene: NA; V gene: TRBV28; clone size: NA; J gene: TRBJ1-5; CDR3 protein: CASSLGVGQPQHF; CDR3 DNA: TGTGCCAGCAGTTTGGGGGTTGGGCAGCCCCAGCATTTT
D gene: TRBD2; V gene: TRBV11-2; clone size: NA; J gene: TRBJ2-1; CDR3 protein: CASSPQLAGGPNEQFF; CDR3 DNA: TGTGCCAGCAGCCCCCAACTAGCGGGAGGGCCCAATGAGCAGTTCTTC
D gene: NA; V gene: TRBV19; clone size: NA; J gene: TRBJ1-1; CDR3 protein: CASSTHRVSEAFF; CDR3 DNA: TGTGCCAGTAGTACCCACAGGGTCTCTGAAGCTTTCTTT
D gene: NA; V gene: TRBV14; clone size: NA; J gene: TRBJ2-5; CDR3 protein: CASSQVRSQETQYF; CDR3 DNA: TGTGCCAGCAGCCAAGTCCGCAGCCAAGAGACCCAGTACTTC
D gene: TRBD2; V gene: TRBV27; clone size: NA; J gene: TRBJ2-1; CDR3 protein: CASSLLAGGLDEQFF; CDR3 DNA: TGTGCCAGCAGTTTACTCGCGGGAGGGTTGGATGAGCAGTTCTTC
D gene: NA; V gene: TRBV7-2; clone size: NA; J gene: TRBJ1-2; CDR3 protein: CASSFNRDHGYTF; CDR3 DNA: TGTGCCAGCAGCTTCAACAGGGATCACGGCTACACCTTC
D gene: NA; V gene: TRBV28; clone size: NA; J gene: TRBJ2-5; CDR3 protein: CASSLPSGGRGETQYF; CDR3 DNA: TGTGCCAGCAGTTTACCGTCCGGGGGCCGCGGGGAGACCCAGTACTTC
D gene: TRBD1; V gene: TRBV30; clone size: once; J gene: TRBJ2-7; CDR3 protein: CAWRDRGSSYEQYF; CDR3 DNA: TGTGCCTGGAGGGACAGGGGAAGCTCCTACGAGCAGTACTTC
D gene: NA; V gene: TRBV18; clone size: NA; J gene: TRBJ1-5; CDR3 protein: CASSPAGNSNQPQHF; CDR3 DNA: TGTGCCAGCTCACCGGCTGGCAATAGCAATCAGCCCCAGCATTTT
D gene: TRBD1; V gene: TRBV5-4; clone size: NA; J gene: TRBJ1-4; CDR3 protein: CASSLKTGGHEKLFF; CDR3 DNA: TGTGCCAGCAGCTTGAAAACAGGGGGCCATGAAAAACTGTTTTTT
D gene: NA; V gene: TRBV5-4; clone size: NA; J gene: TRBJ2-6; CDR3 protein: CASSLPPGANVLTF; CDR3 DNA: TGTGCCAGCAGCCTCCCCCCTGGGGCCAACGTCCTGACTTTC
D gene: TRBD2; V gene: TRBV28; clone size: NA; J gene: TRBJ2-5; CDR3 protein: CASSRNVAGGTQYF; CDR3 DNA: TGTGCCAGCAGTAGAAACGTAGCGGGAGGGACCCAGTACTTC
D gene: NA; V gene: TRBV19; clone size: NA; J gene: TRBJ1-1; CDR3 protein: CASSMGSGNMNTEAFF; CDR3 DNA: TGTGCCAGTAGTATGGGTTCCGGGAACATGAACACTGAAGCTTTCTTT
D gene: NA; V gene: TRBV13; clone size: NA; J gene: TRBJ2-3; CDR3 protein: CASSSSTTDTQYF; CDR3 DNA: TGTGCCAGCAGCTCGAGTACCACAGATACGCAGTATTTT
D gene: NA; V gene: TRBV30; clone size: NA; J gene: TRBJ2-2; CDR3 protein: CAWSSRVGELFF; CDR3 DNA: TGTGCCTGGAGTTCACGAGTTGGGGAGCTGTTTTTT
D gene: NA; V gene: TRBV5-1; clone size: NA; J gene: TRBJ2-1; CDR3 protein: CASSLGLHPSSYNEQFF; CDR3 DNA: TGCGCCAGCAGCCTTGGACTACACCCGAGCTCCTACAATGAGCAGTTCTTC
D gene: NA; V gene: TRBV2; clone size: NA; J gene: TRBJ1-2; CDR3 protein: CASSVQGPLDGYTF; CDR3 DNA: TGTGCCAGCAGTGTCCAGGGCCCCCTGGATGGCTACACCTTC
D gene: TRBD1; V gene: TRBV28; clone size: NA; J gene: TRBJ2-7; CDR3 protein: CASSPQGQGAYEQYF; CDR3 DNA: TGTGCCAGCAGTCCCCAGGGACAGGGGGCCTACGAGCAGTACTTC
D gene: TRBD1; V gene: TRBV12-3/TRBV12-4; clone size: NA; J gene: TRBJ1-5; CDR3 protein: CASARDSNQPQHF; CDR3 DNA: TGTGCCAGCGCCCGGGACAGTAATCAGCCCCAGCATTTT
D gene: NA; V gene: TRBV28; clone size: NA; J gene: TRBJ1-4; CDR3 protein: CASSSLGPLATNEKLFF; CDR3 DNA: TGTGCCAGCAGCTCTCTCGGCCCTTTAGCAACTAATGAAAAACTGTTTTTT
D gene: NA; V gene: TRBV27; clone size: once; J gene: TRBJ2-5; CDR3 protein: CASSLSPAQETQYF; CDR3 DNA: TGTGCCAGCAGTTTATCCCCAGCCCAAGAGACCCAGTACTTC
D gene: NA; V gene: TRBV4-3; clone size: NA; J gene: TRBJ2-7; CDR3 protein: CASSQDVSGVEQYF; CDR3 DNA: TGCGCCAGCAGCCAAGACGTCTCAGGAGTCGAGCAGTACTTC
D gene: NA; V gene: TRBV6-2/TRBV6-3; clone size: NA; J gene: TRBJ1-2; CDR3 protein: CASSYSTQGTYGYTF; CDR3 DNA: TGTGCCAGCAGTTACTCGACTCAGGGGACCTATGGCTACACCTTC
D gene: TRBD2; V gene: TRBV11-3; clone size: NA; J gene: TRBJ2-1; CDR3 protein: CASTPSRLAADSSYNEQFF; CDR3 DNA: TGTGCCAGCACCCCCTCGAGGCTAGCGGCCGATAGCTCCTACAATGAGCAGTTCTTC
D gene: TRBD2; V gene: TRBV27; clone size: once; J gene: TRBJ2-1; CDR3 protein: CASQLAGAYNEQFF; CDR3 DNA: TGTGCCAGTCAACTGGCGGGAGCCTACAATGAGCAGTTCTTC
D gene: NA; V gene: TRBV28; clone size: NA; J gene: TRBJ1-6; CDR3 protein: CASSPGAGNSPLHF; CDR3 DNA: TGTGCCAGCAGCCCCGGGGCGGGGAATTCACCCCTCCACTTT
D gene: NA; V gene: TRBV24-1; clone size: NA; J gene: TRBJ2-2; CDR3 protein: CATGGVNQGLFF; CDR3 DNA: TGTGCCACCGGGGGAGTTAATCAAGGGCTGTTTTTT
D gene: TRBD2; V gene: TRBV5-6; clone size: NA; J gene: TRBJ2-5; CDR3 protein: CASSLIAGGQETQYF; CDR3 DNA: TGTGCCAGCAGCTTGATCGCGGGAGGGCAAGAGACCCAGTACTTC
D gene: NA; V gene: TRBV29-1; clone size: NA; J gene: TRBJ2-7; CDR3 protein: CSARTDYLSYEQYF; CDR3 DNA: TGCAGCGCTAGGACCGACTATCTCTCCTACGAGCAGTACTTC
D gene: NA; V gene: TRBV27; clone size: NA; J gene: TRBJ1-2; CDR3 protein: CASSLGGVYGYTF; CDR3 DNA: TGTGCCAGCAGTTTGGGCGGGGTCTATGGCTACACCTTC
D gene: NA; V gene: TRBV19; clone size: NA; J gene: TRBJ1-1; CDR3 protein: CASSPGVTEAFF; CDR3 DNA: TGTGCCAGCAGTCCAGGGGTGACTGAAGCTTTCTTT
D gene: NA; V gene: TRBV7-3; clone size: NA; J gene: TRBJ2-2; CDR3 protein: CASSSSGTQAGELFF; CDR3 DNA: TGTGCCAGCAGCTCGTCCGGGACCCAAGCCGGGGAGCTGTTTTTT
D gene: TRBD2; V gene: TRBV7-3; clone size: NA; J gene: TRBJ2-2; CDR3 protein: CASSWDYDTGELFF; CDR3 DNA: TGTGCCAGCAGCTGGGACTACGACACCGGGGAGCTGTTTTTT
D gene: NA; V gene: TRBV5-1; clone size: once; J gene: TRBJ2-7; CDR3 protein: CASSPTVQATSYEQYF; CDR3 DNA: TGCGCCAGCAGCCCGACAGTGCAAGCGACCTCCTACGAGCAGTACTTC
D gene: NA; V gene: TRBV27; clone size: NA; J gene: TRBJ1-1; CDR3 protein: CASSSGVTEAFF; CDR3 DNA: TGTGCCAGCAGTTCAGGGGTCACTGAAGCTTTCTTT
D gene: NA; V gene: TRBV27; clone size: once; J gene: TRBJ1-2; CDR3 protein: CASSTSIGSGYTF; CDR3 DNA: TGTGCCAGCAGTACCTCGATTGGTAGTGGCTACACCTTC
D gene: NA; V gene: TRBV21-1; clone size: NA; J gene: TRBJ2-7; CDR3 protein: CASSKHEQYF; CDR3 DNA: TGTGCCAGCAGCAAACACGAGCAGTACTTC
D gene: NA; V gene: TRBV4-2; clone size: few; J gene: TRBJ2-7; CDR3 protein: CASSQDRGGYEQYF; CDR3 DNA: TGTGCCAGCAGCCAAGACAGGGGAGGCTACGAGCAGTACTTC